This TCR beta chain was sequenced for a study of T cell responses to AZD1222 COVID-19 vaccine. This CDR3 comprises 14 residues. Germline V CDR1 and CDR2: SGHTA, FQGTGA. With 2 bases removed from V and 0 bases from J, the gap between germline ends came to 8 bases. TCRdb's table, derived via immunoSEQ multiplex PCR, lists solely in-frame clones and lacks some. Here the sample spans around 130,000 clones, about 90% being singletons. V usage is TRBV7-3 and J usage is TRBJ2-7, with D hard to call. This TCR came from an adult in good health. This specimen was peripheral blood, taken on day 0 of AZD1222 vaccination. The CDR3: CASSLGGPSYEQYF. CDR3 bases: TGTGCCAGCAGCTTAGGCGGACCCTCCTACGAGCAGTACTTC.